One and the same sample provided the 25 T cell receptor beta chains below, sequenced in a study of T cell responses to AZD1222 COVID-19 vaccine. Using immunoSEQ multiplex PCR, the repertoire was profiled, and TCRdb retains in-frame clones only, with some absent. The table lists some 120,000 clones, 89% of them singletons. The sequences come from peripheral blood, collected on day 0 of AZD1222 vaccination. The receptors shown here come from an adult in good health.

The gene calls are TRBV7-9 and TRBJ2-5, with TRBD2 matching 9 bases. The CDR3 sequence is 16 residues long. V lost 5 bases, J lost 2 bases, and 9 bases stayed unmatched. The germline gives CDR1 SEHNR, CDR2 FQNEAQ (reference sequence). CDR3: CASSNGASGVQETQYF. The CDR3 DNA sequence: TGTGCCAGCAGCAACGGGGCTAGCGGGGTTCAAGAGACCCAGTACTTC.

The chain recombines TRBV24-1 with TRBJ2-1; D is unclear. The V end lost 9 bases, the J end lost 8 bases, and 16 bases lay between the germline ends. The CDR3 runs 13 residues. The germline V gene encodes CDR1 KGHDR and CDR2 SFDVKD. The CDR3 spells CATGRDGVDEQFF. The DNA of the CDR3 is TGTGCCACCGGAAGGGATGGGGTGGATGAGCAGTTCTTC.

The rearrangement uses TRBV9 and TRBJ1-2; TRBD1 might be the D (5 bases). Trimming cost V 4 bases and J 8 bases, with 15 bases left between them. Germline V CDR1 and CDR2: SGDLS, YYNGEE. This CDR3 comprises 13 residues. Here the CDR3 reads CASSFTTGRGYTF. As DNA, the CDR3 is TGTGCCAGCAGCTTTACTACGGGACGCGGCTACACCTTC. Using reference TRBV9 and TRBJ1-2 for the parts outside the CDR3, the full variable domain is DSGVTQTPKHLITATGQRVTLRCSPRSGDLSVYWYQQSLDQGLQFLIQYYNGEERAKGNILERFSAQQFPDLHSELNLSSLELGDSALYFCASSFTTGRGYTFGSGTRLTVV.

With regard to this clone: The junction does not match germline at one end; this may be a read error. CDR3 residues: CATSDHRGLNPEAFF. The CDR3 bases are TGTGCCACCAGTGATCACAGGGGGTTGAACCCTGAAGCTTTCTTT. This sequence joins TRBV24-1 and TRBJ1-1; 8 nucleotides match TRBD1. CDR3 length: 15 residues. Germline lookup yields CDR1 KGHDR and CDR2 SFDVKD.

The genes are TRBV20-1 and TRBJ2-3; D is unresolved. Between the trimmed V and J ends, which lost 3 bases and 4 bases, there was a span of 14 bases. CDR1 is DFQATT and CDR2 is SNEGSKA in the germline V gene (reference sequence). This CDR3 contains 14 residues. For the CDR3, the DNA is TGCAGTGCTAGTAGGGATAACTATCCAGATACGCAGTATTTT. Amino acids: CSASRDNYPDTQYF.

The rearrangement uses TRBV30 and TRBJ1-2; D gene unclear. The V and J ends lost 1 base and 1 base respectively, with 10 bases between them. CDR1 and CDR2 from the germline V gene are GTSNPN and SVGIG (reference sequence). The CDR3 is 14 amino acids. This CDR3 reads CAWSGIQINYGYTF. CDR3 bases: TGTGCCTGGAGTGGGATACAGATTAACTATGGCTACACCTTC.

In its sample, this clone was seen a few times. The chain carries TRBV30 and TRBJ1-5; possibly TRBD1 for D (5 bases). V lost 0 bases and J 7 bases, leaving 10 bases between the germline ends. In germline, CDR1 is GTSNPN, CDR2 SVGIG (reference sequence). The CDR3 spans 13 residues. The CDR3 DNA reads TGTGCCTGGAGTGTGGGGCGGCGACAGCCCCAGCATTTT. Its translation is CAWSVGRRQPQHF.

The chain uses TRBV6-5 and TRBJ1-1; the match to TRBD1 covers 7 bases. Germline trimming cut 5 bases from V and 3 bases from J; bases unmatched to any gene: 6. Germline CDR1 MNHEY, CDR2 SVGAGI. The CDR3 covers 14 residues. The CDR3 DNA reads as TGTGCCAGCAGTACTTACAGGGGACACACTGAAGCTTTCTTT. Encoded protein: CASSTYRGHTEAFF.

The chain has TRBV28 and TRBJ1-5; TRBD1 is a possible D gene (5 bases). CDR3 size: 17 residues. Per the germline V gene, CDR1 is MDHEN and CDR2 is SYDVKM. V lost 5 bases and J 0 bases, leaving 17 bases between the germline ends. CDR3 sequence reads: CASSPPPRVRSNQPQHF. In DNA form, the CDR3 reads TGTGCCAGCAGTCCCCCCCCCAGGGTGCGTAGCAATCAGCCCCAGCATTTT.

The J gene is TRBJ1-4, the V gene TRBV27; D unclear. Trimming shortened V by 2 bases and J by 7 bases, and 11 bases separated the two germline ends. The CDR3 has 14 amino acids. Germline V lookup: CDR1 MNHEY, CDR2 SMNVEV (reference sequence). CDR3 in amino acids: CASSLTQKSEKLFF. CDR3 in DNA: TGTGCCAGCAGTTTAACGCAGAAATCTGAAAAACTGTTTTTT.

The table lists this clone with a few counts. The chain employs TRBV14 and TRBJ1-4; TRBD1 is a possible D gene (5 bases). CDR3 length: 15 residues. Trimming shortened V by 4 bases and J by 6 bases, and 15 bases separated the two germline ends. Germline values: CDR1 SGHDN, CDR2 FVKESK. In nucleotides, the CDR3 is TGTGCCAGCAGCCCCCGGGGCGAGGGTGATGAAAAACTGTTTTTT. Residues: CASSPRGEGDEKLFF.

This chain uses TRBV9 with TRBJ2-1; D is possibly TRBD1 (5 bases). Trimming cost V 0 bases and J 9 bases, with 10 bases left between them. This CDR3 comprises 13 residues. CDR1 and CDR2 (germline): SGDLS, YYNGEE. The CDR3 is CASSVEPDSEQFF. The CDR3 nucleotides read TGTGCCAGCAGCGTAGAGCCAGACAGTGAGCAGTTCTTC.

This sequence joins TRBV19 and TRBJ1-5; D is ambiguous. Trimming stripped 3 bases from V and 5 bases from J, with 8 bases between. Germline V gene data show CDR1 as LNHDA and CDR2 as SQIVND (reference sequence). There are 13 residues in the CDR3. CDR3 nucleotide sequence: TGTGCCAGTAGTATCGAAGGTTATCAGCCCCAGCATTTT. Encoded protein: CASSIEGYQPQHF. The full variable domain, completed using reference TRBV19 and TRBJ1-5, is DGGITQSPKYLFRKEGQNVTLSCEQNLNHDAMYWYRQDPGQGLRLIYYSQIVNDFQKGDIAEGYSVSREKKESFPLTVTSAQKNPTAFYLCASSIEGYQPQHFGDGTRLSIL.

V usage is TRBV28 and J usage is TRBJ2-7; TRBD1 aligns across 7 bases. CDR1 is MDHEN and CDR2 is SYDVKM in the germline V gene. The junction had 8 bases not matched to a gene; V was cut back by 2 bases and J by 1 base. This CDR3 region has 16 residues. CDR3 nucleotide sequence: TGTGCCAGCAGTTTAAGTTCAGGGGGTATTTCCTACGAGCAGTACTTC. It translates to CASSLSSGGISYEQYF.

This chain links TRBV27 with TRBJ1-2; tentative D call: TRBD1 (6 bases). Germline V lookup: CDR1 MNHEY, CDR2 SMNVEV (reference sequence). The CDR3 contains 15 residues. Trimming shortened V by 3 bases and J by 4 bases, and 15 bases separated the two germline ends. In nucleotides, the CDR3 is TGTGCCAGCAGTTTTACCCCAGGGGCGGGCTATGGCTACACCTTC. Its protein is CASSFTPGAGYGYTF.

As for this clone: The same CDR3 can be traced to other DNA sequences in this sample. The V gene is TRBV18, the J gene TRBJ1-1; D call uncertain. CDR1 KGHSH and CDR2 LQKENI come from the germline V gene. The CDR3 has 13 amino acids. Trimming took 2 bases from V and 3 from J, leaving 7 bases between them. The CDR3 sequence is CASSPGGDTEAFF. In DNA form, the CDR3 reads TGTGCCAGCTCACCAGGTGGCGACACTGAAGCTTTCTTT.

The chain uses TRBV30 and TRBJ1-2; D unclear. CDR1 is GTSNPN, CDR2 SVGIG, per germline (reference sequence). The CDR3 spans 11 residues. V was cut by 0 bases and J by 7 bases, with 6 bases left in between. This CDR3 is CAWSVSTGYTF. For the CDR3, the DNA is TGTGCCTGGAGTGTGTCCACTGGCTACACCTTC. The variable domain in full, with the rest retrieved from reference TRBV30 and TRBJ1-2, is SQTIHQWPATLVQPVGSPLSLECTVEGTSNPNLYWYRQAAGRGLQLLFYSVGIGQISSEVPQNLSASRPQDRQFILSSKKLLLSDSGFYLCAWSVSTGYTFGSGTRLTVV.

This clone was counted once. The V and J genes are TRBV5-1 and TRBJ2-3, with unresolved D. Germline CDR1 reads SGHRS; CDR2 reads YFSETQ. Trimming left V 8 bases short and J 0 bases short, with 10 bases between. The CDR3 is 13 amino acids. CDR3 loop: CASMGQSTDTQYF. DNA for the CDR3: TGCGCCAGTATGGGCCAAAGCACAGATACGCAGTATTTT.

This clone was seen more than once but under ten times. J is TRBJ1-6 and V is TRBV10-2; D gene unclear. Germline CDR1 reads WSHSY; CDR2 reads SAAADI. V lost 2 bases to trimming and J lost 7 bases, with 3 bases between them. This CDR3 spans 12 amino acids. The CDR3, as DNA: TGCGCCAGCAGTGAGATAAATTCACCCCTCCACTTT. Encoded protein: CASSEINSPLHF.

The chain uses TRBV5-5 and TRBJ1-1, with TRBD1 identical over 11 bases. Trimming took 2 bases from V and 12 from J; bases not matched to a gene: 6. CDR1 is SGHKS, CDR2 YYEKEE, per germline (reference sequence). CDR3 length equals 13 residues. The CDR3 nucleotides are TGTGCCAGCAGCTTTAGGACAGGGGGCCGAACTTTCTTT. This gives the protein CASSFRTGGRTFF.

The chain has TRBV11-2 and TRBJ2-6; the D is unclear. The CDR3 is 15 amino acids. V dropped 4 bases and J dropped 16 bases, with 23 bases sitting between them. Germline V lookup: CDR1 SGHAT, CDR2 FQNNGV. CDR3 residues: CASSSTYSLGKELTF. CDR3 sequence (DNA): TGTGCCAGCAGCTCTACCTACTCTCTGGGCAAAGAGCTGACTTTC.

This chain connects TRBV29-1 to TRBJ2-7, with 9 bases identical to TRBD2. The trim removed 4 bases at V and 1 base at J, leaving 5 bases unmatched. CDR3 length: 14 residues. The germline CDR1 and CDR2 sequences are SQVTM and ANQGSEA. The CDR3 is CSVAASGISYEQYF. CDR3 DNA: TGCAGCGTTGCAGCTAGCGGGATATCCTACGAGCAGTACTTC.

The chain joins TRBV4-2 to TRBJ1-1, with TRBD1 matching 9 bases. Germline V gene sequence: CDR1 LGHNA, CDR2 YNFKEQ. V lost 4 bases, J lost 3 bases, and 6 bases stayed unmatched. The length of the CDR3 is 15 residues. CDR3 in DNA: TGTGCCAGCAGCCGCCCACAGGGGGCGGACACTGAAGCTTTCTTT. This codes for CASSRPQGADTEAFF.

The V call is TRBV10-3, the J call TRBJ2-7; D unresolved. This CDR3 comprises 15 residues. Germline CDR1 is ENHRY and CDR2 is SYGVKD. V shed 4 bases and J shed 0 bases, with 13 bases lying between them. CDR3 loop: CAISGGLRFSYEQYF. Written as DNA, the CDR3 is TGTGCCATCAGTGGAGGTCTCCGCTTCTCCTACGAGCAGTACTTC.

This chain uses TRBV29-1 with TRBJ2-7; D unresolved. The germline V gene encodes CDR1 SQVTM and CDR2 ANQGSEA. The V gene lost 1 base and the J gene lost 1 base, with 17 bases spanning the gap. The CDR3 runs 16 residues. CDR3 amino acids: CSVEGVGKASSYEQYF. The DNA for the CDR3 is TGCAGCGTTGAAGGGGTTGGAAAGGCCAGTTCCTACGAGCAGTACTTC.